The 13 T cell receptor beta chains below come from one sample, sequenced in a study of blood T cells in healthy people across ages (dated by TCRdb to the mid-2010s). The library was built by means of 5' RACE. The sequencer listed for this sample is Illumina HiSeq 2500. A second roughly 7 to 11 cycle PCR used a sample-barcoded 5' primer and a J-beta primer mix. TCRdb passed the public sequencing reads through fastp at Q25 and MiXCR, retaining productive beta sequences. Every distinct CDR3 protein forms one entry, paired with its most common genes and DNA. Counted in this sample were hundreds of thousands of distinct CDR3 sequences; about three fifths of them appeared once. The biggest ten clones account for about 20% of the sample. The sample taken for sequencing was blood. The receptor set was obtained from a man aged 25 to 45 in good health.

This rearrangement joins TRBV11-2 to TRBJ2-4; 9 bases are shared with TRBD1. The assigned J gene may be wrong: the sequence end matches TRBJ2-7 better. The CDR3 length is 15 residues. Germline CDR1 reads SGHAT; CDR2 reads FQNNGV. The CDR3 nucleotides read TGTGCCAGCAGCTTAGGACAGGGGGGAGCCTACGAGCAGTACTTC. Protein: CASSLGQGGAYEQYF.

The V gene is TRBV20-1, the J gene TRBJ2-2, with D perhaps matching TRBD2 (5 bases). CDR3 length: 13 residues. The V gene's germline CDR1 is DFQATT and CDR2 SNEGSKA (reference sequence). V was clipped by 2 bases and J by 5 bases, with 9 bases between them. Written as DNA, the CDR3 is TGCAGTGCTAGATCCGGGATTACCGGGGAGCTGTTTTTT. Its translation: CSARSGITGELFF.

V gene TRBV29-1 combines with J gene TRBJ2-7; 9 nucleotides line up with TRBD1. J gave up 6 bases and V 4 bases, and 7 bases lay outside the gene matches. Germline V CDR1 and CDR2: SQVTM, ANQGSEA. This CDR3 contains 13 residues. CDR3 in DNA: TGCAGCGTTGGTGAGGGACAGGGAGGCGAGCAGTACTTC. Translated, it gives CSVGEGQGGEQYF.

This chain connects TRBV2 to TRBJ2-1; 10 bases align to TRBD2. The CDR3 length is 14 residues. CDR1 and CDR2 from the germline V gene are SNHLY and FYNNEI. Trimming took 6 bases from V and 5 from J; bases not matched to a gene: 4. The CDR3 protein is CASRERGGHNEQFF. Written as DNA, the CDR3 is TGTGCCAGCAGGGAGCGGGGGGGCCACAATGAGCAGTTCTTC.

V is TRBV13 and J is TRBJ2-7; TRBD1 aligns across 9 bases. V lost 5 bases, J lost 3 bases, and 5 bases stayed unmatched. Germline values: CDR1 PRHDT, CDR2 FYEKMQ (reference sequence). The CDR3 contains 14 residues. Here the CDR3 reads CASSAGQGIYEQYF. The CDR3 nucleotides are TGTGCCAGCAGCGCCGGACAGGGGATCTACGAGCAGTACTTC.

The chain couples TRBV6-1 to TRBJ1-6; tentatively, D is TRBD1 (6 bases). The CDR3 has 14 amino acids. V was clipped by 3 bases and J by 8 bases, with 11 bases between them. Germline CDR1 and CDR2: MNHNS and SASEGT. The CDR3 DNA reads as TGTGCCAGCAGTGATGGACCAGGGGATTCACCCCTCCACTTT. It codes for CASSDGPGDSPLHF.

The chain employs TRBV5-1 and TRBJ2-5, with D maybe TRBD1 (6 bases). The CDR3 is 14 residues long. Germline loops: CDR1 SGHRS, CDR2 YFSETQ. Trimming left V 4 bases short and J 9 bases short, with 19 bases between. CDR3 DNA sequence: TGCGCCAGCAGCAGGGGACATCCGGGCGAGGCCCAGTACTTC. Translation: CASSRGHPGEAQYF.

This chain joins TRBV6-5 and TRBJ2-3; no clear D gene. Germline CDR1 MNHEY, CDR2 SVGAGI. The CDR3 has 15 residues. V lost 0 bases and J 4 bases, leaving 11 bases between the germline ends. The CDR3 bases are TGTGCCAGCAGTTACTCGGGTACGGTCGCAGATACGCAGTATTTT. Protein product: CASSYSGTVADTQYF.

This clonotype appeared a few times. CDR3 in amino acids: CASSLYAINQPQHF. The DNA of the CDR3 is TGTGCCAGCAGCTTATACGCCATAAATCAGCCCCAGCATTTT. The chain is built from TRBV7-2 and TRBJ1-5; no definite D call. Trimming cost V 2 bases and J 4 bases, with 9 bases left between them. Germline-derived CDR1 and CDR2 are SGHTA and FQGNSA. The CDR3 has 14 amino acids. The full variable domain, in which reference TRBV7-2 and TRBJ1-5 provide the parts outside the CDR3, is GAGVSQSPSNKVTEKGKDVELRCDPISGHTALYWYRQSLGQGLEFLIYFQGNSAPDKSGLPSDRFSAERTGGSVSTLTIQRTQQEDSAVYLCASSLYAINQPQHFGDGTRLSIL.

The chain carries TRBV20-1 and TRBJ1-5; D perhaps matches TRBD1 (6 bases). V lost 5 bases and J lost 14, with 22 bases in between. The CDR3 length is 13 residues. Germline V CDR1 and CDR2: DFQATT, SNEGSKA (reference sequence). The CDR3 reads CSAVGGSTGAEHF. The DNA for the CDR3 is TGCAGTGCTGTGGGGGGGTCGACAGGTGCCGAGCATTTT.

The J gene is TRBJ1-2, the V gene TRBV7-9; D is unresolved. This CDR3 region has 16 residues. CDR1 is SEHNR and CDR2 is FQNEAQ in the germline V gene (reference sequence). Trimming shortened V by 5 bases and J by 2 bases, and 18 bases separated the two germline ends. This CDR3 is CASSLPRGKGNYGYTF. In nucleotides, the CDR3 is TGTGCCAGCAGCCTCCCTCGTGGGAAAGGGAACTATGGCTACACCTTC. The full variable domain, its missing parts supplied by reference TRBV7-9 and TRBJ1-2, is DTGVSQNPRHKITKRGQNVTFRCDPISEHNRLYWYRQTLGQGPEFLTYFQNEAQLEKSRLLSDRFSAERPKGSFSTLEIQRTEQGDSAMYLCASSLPRGKGNYGYTFGSGTRLTVV.

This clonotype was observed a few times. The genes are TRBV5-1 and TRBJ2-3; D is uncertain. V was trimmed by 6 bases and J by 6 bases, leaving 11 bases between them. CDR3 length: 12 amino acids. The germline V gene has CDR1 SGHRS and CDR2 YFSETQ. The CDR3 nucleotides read TGCGCCAGCAAGGTCTCGTCGGATACGCAGTATTTT. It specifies CASKVSSDTQYF.

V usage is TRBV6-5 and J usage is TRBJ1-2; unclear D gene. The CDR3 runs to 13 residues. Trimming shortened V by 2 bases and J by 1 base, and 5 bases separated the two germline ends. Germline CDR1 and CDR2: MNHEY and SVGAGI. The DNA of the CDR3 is TGTGCCAGCAGTTACCAGGTTAACTATGGCTACACCTTC. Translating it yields CASSYQVNYGYTF.